The present TCR beta chain was sequenced within a study of T-cell memory formation after mild COVID-19. A word on this clonotype: What it binds is unknown.

MiXCR, applied by TCRdb to the 5' RACE reads, yields one record per CDR3 protein. The sample records some 100,000 distinct CDR3 sequences, 11% being singletons. The germline CDR1 and CDR2 sequences are MNHEY and SVGAGI. The CDR3 extends over 14 amino acids. Unmatched junction bases numbered 8, after V lost 5 bases and J lost 4 bases. Broader study findings: Within pre-infection memory, some responding clones were found, suggesting cross-reactive memory joined. Day 15 to 85 contracting clones showed balanced CD4/CD8; later expanders leaned CD4+.

V is TRBV6-5 and J is TRBJ2-7; 7 nucleotides agree with TRBD1. This sequence was found in a man between 18 and 35 years old who had mild COVID-19 (a few samples of this study predate the infection). Cell type and time point are not known. Sequenced input: PBMCs or a T cell subset sorted from them (not recorded which). The CDR3 bases are TGTGCCAGCAGTCCGGGACAGATACTTTACGAGCAGTACTTC. This translates into CASSPGQILYEQYF.